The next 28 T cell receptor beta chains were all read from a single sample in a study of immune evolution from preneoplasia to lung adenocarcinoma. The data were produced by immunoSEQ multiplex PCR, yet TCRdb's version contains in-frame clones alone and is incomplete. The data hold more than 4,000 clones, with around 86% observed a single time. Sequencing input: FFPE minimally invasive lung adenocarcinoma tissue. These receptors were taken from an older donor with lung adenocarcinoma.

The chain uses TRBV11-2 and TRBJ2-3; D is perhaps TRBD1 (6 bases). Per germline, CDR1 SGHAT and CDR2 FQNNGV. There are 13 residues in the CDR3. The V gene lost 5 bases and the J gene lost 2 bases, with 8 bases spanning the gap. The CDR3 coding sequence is TGTGCCAGCAGCCGGGGACACACAGATACGCAGTATTTT. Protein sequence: CASSRGHTDTQYF.

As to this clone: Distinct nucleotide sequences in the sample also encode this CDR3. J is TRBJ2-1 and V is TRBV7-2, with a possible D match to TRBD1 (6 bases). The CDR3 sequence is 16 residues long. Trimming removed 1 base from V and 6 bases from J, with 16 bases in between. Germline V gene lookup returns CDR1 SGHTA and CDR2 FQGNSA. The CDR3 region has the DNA TGTGCCAGCAGCTTAGATCGAGACAGGCCATCCAATGAGCAGTTCTTC. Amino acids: CASSLDRDRPSNEQFF.

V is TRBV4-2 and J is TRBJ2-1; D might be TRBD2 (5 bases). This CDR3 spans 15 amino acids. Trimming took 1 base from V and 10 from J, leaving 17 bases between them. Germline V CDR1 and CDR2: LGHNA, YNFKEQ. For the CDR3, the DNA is TGTGCCAGCAGCCAAGTTGCGATCGCCACGGGGGAGCAGTTCTTC. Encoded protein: CASSQVAIATGEQFF.

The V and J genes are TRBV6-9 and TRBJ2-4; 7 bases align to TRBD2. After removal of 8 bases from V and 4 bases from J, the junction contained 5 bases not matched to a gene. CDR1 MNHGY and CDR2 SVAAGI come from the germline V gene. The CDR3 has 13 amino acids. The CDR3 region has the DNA TGTGCCAGCCTCGGGACTAAAAAAAACATTCAGTACTTC. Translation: CASLGTKKNIQYF.

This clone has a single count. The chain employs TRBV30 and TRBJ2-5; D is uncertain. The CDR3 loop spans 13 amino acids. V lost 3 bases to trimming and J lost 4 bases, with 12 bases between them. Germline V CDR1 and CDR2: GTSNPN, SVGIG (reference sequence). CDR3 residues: CAWRAGRRETQYF. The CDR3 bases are TGTGCCTGGAGGGCAGGACGTCGAGAGACCCAGTACTTC.

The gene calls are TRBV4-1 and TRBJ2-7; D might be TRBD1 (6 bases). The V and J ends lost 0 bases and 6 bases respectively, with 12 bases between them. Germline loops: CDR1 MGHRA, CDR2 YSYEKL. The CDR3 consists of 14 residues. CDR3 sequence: CASSQDIIGGEQYF. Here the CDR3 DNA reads TGCGCCAGCAGCCAAGATATAATAGGGGGCGAGCAGTACTTC.

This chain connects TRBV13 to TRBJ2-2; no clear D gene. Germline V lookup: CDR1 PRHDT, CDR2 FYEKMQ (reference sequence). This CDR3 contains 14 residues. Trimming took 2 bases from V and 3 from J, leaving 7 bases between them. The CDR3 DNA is TGTGCCAGCAGCTTAATCCCCTACACCGGGGAGCTGTTTTTT. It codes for CASSLIPYTGELFF.

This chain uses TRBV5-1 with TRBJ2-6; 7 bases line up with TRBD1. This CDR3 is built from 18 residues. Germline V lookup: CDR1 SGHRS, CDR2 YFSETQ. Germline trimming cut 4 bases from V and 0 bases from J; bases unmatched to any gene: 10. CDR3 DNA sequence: TGCGCCAGCAGCCCGCGACAGGGTAGATACTCTGGGGCCAACGTCCTGACTTTC. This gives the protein CASSPRQGRYSGANVLTF.

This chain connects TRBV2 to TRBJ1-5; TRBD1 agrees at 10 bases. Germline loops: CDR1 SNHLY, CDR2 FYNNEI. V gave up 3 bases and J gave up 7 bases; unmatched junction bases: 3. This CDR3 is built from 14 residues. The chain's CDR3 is CASSDRTGGQPQHF. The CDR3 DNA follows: TGTGCCAGCAGTGATAGGACAGGGGGGCAGCCCCAGCATTTT.

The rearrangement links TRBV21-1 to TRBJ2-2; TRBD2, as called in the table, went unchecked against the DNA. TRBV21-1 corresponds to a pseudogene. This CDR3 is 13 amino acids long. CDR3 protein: CASIPPVAGELFF. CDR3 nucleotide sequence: TGTGCCAGCATCCCGCCGGTGGCCGGGGAGCTGTTTTTT.

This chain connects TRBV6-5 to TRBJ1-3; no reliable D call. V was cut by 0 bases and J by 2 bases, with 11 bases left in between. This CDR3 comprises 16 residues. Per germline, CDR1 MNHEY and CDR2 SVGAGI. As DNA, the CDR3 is TGTGCCAGCAGTTACTCGACGGTTTATGCTGGAAACACCATATATTTT. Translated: CASSYSTVYAGNTIYF.

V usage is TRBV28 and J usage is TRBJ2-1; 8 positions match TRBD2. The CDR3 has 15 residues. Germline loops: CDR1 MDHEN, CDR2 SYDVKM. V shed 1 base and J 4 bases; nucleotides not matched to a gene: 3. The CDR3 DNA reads TGTGCCAGCAGTTTATTGGGACTAGGGTACAATGAGCAGTTCTTC. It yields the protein CASSLLGLGYNEQFF.

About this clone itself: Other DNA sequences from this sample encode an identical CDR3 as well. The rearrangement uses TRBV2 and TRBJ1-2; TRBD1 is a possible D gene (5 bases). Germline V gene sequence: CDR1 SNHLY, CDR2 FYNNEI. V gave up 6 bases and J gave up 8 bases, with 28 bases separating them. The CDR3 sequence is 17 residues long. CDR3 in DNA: TGTGCCAGCAGCGTAGAACCGGGGACCGTGTCGGTATTAGGCTACACCTTC. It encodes CASSVEPGTVSVLGYTF.

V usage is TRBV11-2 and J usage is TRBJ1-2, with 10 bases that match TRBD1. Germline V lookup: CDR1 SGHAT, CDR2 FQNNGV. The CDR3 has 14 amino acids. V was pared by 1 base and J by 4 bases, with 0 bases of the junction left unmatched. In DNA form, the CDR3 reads TGTGCCAGCAGCTTAGGGGACAGGGGCTATGGCTACACCTTC. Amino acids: CASSLGDRGYGYTF.

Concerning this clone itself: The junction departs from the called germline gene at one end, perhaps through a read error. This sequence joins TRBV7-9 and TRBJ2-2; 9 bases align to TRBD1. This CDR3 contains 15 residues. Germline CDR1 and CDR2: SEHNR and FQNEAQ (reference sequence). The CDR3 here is CATNRDRANTGKLFF. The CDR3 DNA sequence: TGTGCCACCAACCGGGACAGGGCAAACACCGGGAAGCTGTTTTTT.

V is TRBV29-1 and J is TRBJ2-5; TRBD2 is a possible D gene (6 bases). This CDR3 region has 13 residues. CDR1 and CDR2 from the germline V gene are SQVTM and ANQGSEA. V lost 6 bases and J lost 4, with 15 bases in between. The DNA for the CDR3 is TGCAGCGTAGGACCGAGGGGAGGAGAGACCCAGTACTTC. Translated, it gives CSVGPRGGETQYF.

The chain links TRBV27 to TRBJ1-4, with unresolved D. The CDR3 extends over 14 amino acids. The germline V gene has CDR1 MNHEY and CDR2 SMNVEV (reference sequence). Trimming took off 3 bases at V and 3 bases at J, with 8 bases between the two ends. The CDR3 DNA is TGTGCCAGCAGTTTTGGGGATTCTAATGAAAAACTGTTTTTT. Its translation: CASSFGDSNEKLFF.

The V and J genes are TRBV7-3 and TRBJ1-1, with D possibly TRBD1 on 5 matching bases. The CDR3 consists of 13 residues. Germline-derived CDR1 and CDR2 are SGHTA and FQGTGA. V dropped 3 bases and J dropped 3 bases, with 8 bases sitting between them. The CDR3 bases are TGTGCCAGCAGCTTGGGGCAGCACACTGAAGCTTTCTTT. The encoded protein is CASSLGQHTEAFF. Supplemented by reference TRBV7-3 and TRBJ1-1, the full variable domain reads GAGVSQTPSNKVTEKGKYVELRCDPISGHTALYWYRQSLGQGPEFLIYFQGTGAADDSGLPNDRFFAVRPEGSVSTLKIQRTERGDSAVYLCASSLGQHTEAFFGQGTRLTVV.

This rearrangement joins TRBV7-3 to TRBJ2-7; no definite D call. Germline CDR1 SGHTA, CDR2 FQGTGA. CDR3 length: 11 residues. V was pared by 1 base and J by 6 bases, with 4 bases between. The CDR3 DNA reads TGTGCCAGCAGCTTAAGTTTCGAGCAGTACTTC. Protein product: CASSLSFEQYF.

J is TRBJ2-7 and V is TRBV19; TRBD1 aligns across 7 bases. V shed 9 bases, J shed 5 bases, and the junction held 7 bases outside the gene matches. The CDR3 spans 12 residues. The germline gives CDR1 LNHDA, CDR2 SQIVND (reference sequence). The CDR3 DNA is TGTGCCAGCTCATACAGGGGAGACGAGCAGTACTTC. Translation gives CASSYRGDEQYF.

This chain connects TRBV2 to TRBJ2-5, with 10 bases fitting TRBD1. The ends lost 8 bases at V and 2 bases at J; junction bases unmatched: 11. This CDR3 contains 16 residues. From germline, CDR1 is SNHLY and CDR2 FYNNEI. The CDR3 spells CASSPWDRGLQETQYF. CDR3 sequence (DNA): TGTGCCAGCTCCCCATGGGACAGGGGACTACAAGAGACCCAGTACTTC.

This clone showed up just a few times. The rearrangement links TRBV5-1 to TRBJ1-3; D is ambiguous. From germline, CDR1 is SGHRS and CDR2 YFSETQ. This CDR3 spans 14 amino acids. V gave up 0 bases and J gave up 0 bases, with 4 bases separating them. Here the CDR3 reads CASSLEGSGNTIYF. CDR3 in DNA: TGCGCCAGCAGCTTGGAGGGCTCTGGAAACACCATATATTTT.

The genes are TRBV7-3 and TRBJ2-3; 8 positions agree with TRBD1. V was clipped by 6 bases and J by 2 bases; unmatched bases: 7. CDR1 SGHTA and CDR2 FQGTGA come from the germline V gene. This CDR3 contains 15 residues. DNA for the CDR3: TGTGCCAGCAGACTGACAGGGGTTGACACAGATACGCAGTATTTT. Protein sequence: CASRLTGVDTDTQYF.

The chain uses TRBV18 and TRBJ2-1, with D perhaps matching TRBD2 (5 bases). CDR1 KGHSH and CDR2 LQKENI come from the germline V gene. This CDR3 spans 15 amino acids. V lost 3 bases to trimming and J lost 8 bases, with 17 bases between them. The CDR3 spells CASSPSEGYWDEQFF. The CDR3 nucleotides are TGTGCCAGCTCACCTAGCGAGGGCTACTGGGATGAGCAGTTCTTC.

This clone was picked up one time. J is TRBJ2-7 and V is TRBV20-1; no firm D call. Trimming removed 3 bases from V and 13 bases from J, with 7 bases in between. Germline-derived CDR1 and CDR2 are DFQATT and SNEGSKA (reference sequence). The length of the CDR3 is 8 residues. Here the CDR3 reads CSASAHYF. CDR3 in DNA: TGCAGTGCTAGTGCCCACTACTTC.

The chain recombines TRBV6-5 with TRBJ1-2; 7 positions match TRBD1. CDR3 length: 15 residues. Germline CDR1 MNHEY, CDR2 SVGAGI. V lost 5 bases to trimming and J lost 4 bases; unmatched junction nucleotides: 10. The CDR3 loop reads CASSTQGPHSYGYTF. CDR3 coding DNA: TGTGCCAGCAGTACACAGGGGCCGCACTCCTATGGCTACACCTTC.

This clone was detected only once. The DNA for the CDR3 is TGTGCCAGCAGTTTCGACGCACTCTATGGCTACACCTTC. Its translation is CASSFDALYGYTF. The genes are TRBV28 and TRBJ1-2, with D uncertain. Germline lookup yields CDR1 MDHEN and CDR2 SYDVKM. Trimming took off 3 bases at V and 4 bases at J, with 9 bases between the two ends. The CDR3 covers 13 residues.

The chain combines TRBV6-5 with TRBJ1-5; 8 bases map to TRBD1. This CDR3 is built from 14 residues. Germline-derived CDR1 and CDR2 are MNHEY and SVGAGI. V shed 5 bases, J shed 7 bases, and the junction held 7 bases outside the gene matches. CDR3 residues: CASSIRQGSQPQHF. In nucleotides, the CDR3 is TGTGCCAGCAGTATTCGACAGGGGTCCCAGCCCCAGCATTTT.